The present entry profiles one T cell receptor (beta chain) with its context. Its antigen is unknown. The sample comes from a study of blood T cells in healthy people across ages. Study outcomes and limitations: Bulk PBMC profiling left naive and antigen-experienced comparisons inconclusive. Calculation of diversity from one million T cells yielded estimates considered to be underestimates.

Germline V lookup: CDR1 SGDLS, CDR2 YYNGEE. The CDR3 consists of 15 residues. V dropped 0 bases and J dropped 0 bases, with 9 bases sitting between them. A second PCR, run for about 6 to 11 cycles, used a sample-barcoded 5' primer plus a J-beta primer mix. A tag from a template-switch adaptor with 12 random nucleotides marked each cDNA molecule. Each sample yielded at least 2.5 million CDR3-containing paired-end reads. One entry per CDR3 protein results from TCRdb running MiXCR on the 5' RACE reads. The sample contains around 1,800,000 distinct CDR3 sequences, 30% to 40% of which appear only once. The chain couples TRBV9 to TRBJ1-1, with D possibly TRBD1 on 5 matching bases. Sequencing was performed on blood. This clonotype originated in a human donor in good health. The CDR3 region is CASSVEGTVNTEAFF. CDR3 DNA sequence: TGTGCCAGCAGCGTAGAGGGGACGGTGAACACTGAAGCTTTCTTT.